The sample holds a few counts of the clone carrying this TCR beta chain. Its specificity is unknown. The data derive from a study of response to subunit inactivated influenza vaccine. Study-wide points: Each seasonal influenza vaccination, the authors suggested, recruits few new T cells.

J was trimmed by 2 bases and V by 2 bases; bases with no gene match: 5. Germline V lookup: CDR1 SEHNR, CDR2 FQNEAQ (reference sequence). The CDR3 length is 16 residues. TCRdb recomputed calls from the RT-PCR reads with MiXCR, one row per CDR3 protein. The data show hundreds of thousands of distinct CDR3 sequences, about 10% seen once. These data also formed part of another study, on T cells expressing NK-cell markers. That source reports: Production of TCR beta cDNA relied on 5'RACE template switching with UMIs. Of eight sequenced donors, seven were HCMV-seropositive and one HCMV-seronegative.

The sequences come from PBMCs from blood, collected on the day of vaccination. The V gene is TRBV7-9, the J gene TRBJ1-3; 8 nucleotides line up with TRBD1. The clonotype originates from a man aged 50 to 59 who received an inactivated influenza vaccine. The CDR3 loop is CASSLSGGLTGNTIYF. CDR3 sequence (DNA): TGTGCCAGCAGCTTATCAGGGGGCTTAACTGGAAACACCATATATTTT.